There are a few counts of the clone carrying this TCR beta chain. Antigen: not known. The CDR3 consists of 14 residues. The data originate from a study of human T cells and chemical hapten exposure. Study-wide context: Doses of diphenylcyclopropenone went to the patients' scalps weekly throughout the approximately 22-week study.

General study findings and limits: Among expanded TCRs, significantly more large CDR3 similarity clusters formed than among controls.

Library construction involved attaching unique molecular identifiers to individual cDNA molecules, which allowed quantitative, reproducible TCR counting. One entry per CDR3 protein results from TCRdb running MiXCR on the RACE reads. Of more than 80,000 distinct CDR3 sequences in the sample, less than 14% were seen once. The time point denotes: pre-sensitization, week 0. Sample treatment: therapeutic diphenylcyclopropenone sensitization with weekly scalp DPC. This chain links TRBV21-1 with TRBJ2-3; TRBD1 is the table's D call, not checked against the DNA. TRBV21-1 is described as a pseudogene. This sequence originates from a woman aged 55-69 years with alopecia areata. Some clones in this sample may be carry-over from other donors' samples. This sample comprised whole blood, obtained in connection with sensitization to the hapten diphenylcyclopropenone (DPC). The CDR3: CASSDRGQPDTQYF. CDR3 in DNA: TGTGCCAGCAGCGATAGGGGACAACCAGATACGCAGTATTTT.